Presented here are 21 T cell receptor beta chains from one specimen sequenced in a study of blood T cell repertoires in COVID-19 (dated by TCRdb to the early 2020s). Library construction relied on the immunoSEQ multiplex PCR assay. The table comes from immuneACCESS by way of TCRdb, which keeps in-frame sequences with V and J called. Part of the clones is missing from these tables; in studies checked, under half for an unresolved V gene and the rest for unknown reasons. The sample table contains more than 200,000 clones; only one count was recorded for approximately 89% of them. The ten largest clones capture almost 4% of the sample. Input material: PBMCs or T cells enriched from blood (not recorded which). These receptor sequences come from a woman aged 25 to 39 with acute COVID-19.

The chain combines TRBV19 with TRBJ2-7; maybe TRBD2 (6 bases). V shed 5 bases and J shed 3 bases, with 11 bases lying between them. This CDR3 is built from 13 residues. From germline, CDR1 is LNHDA and CDR2 SQIVND (reference sequence). CDR3 sequence reads: CASSPGLDYEQYF. The CDR3 bases are TGTGCCAGTAGTCCGGGACTGGACTACGAGCAGTACTTC.

This chain links TRBV21-1 with TRBJ2-7; the table's D call, TRBD1, was not checked against the DNA. TRBV21-1 is classified as a pseudogene. The CDR3 spans 15 residues. The DNA of the CDR3 is TGTGCCAGCAGCAAATCCGCACAACACTCCTACGAGCAGTACTTC. Translating gives CASSKSAQHSYEQYF.

In this sample, this clone turned up once. The chain carries TRBV2 and TRBJ2-2; D not resolved. The CDR3 covers 15 residues. Trimming removed 6 bases at V and 2 bases at J, with 13 bases between. In germline, CDR1 is SNHLY, CDR2 FYNNEI. The CDR3 here is CASSLITKNTGELFF. CDR3 nucleotide sequence: TGTGCCAGCAGCCTAATTACCAAAAACACCGGGGAGCTGTTTTTT.

The J gene is TRBJ1-2, the V gene TRBV3-1 (or the pseudogene TRBV3-2); D perhaps matches TRBD1 (6 bases). This CDR3 has 15 amino acids. Per germline, CDR1 LGHDT and CDR2 YNNKEL (reference sequence). Deletions cut 0 bases from V and 4 bases from J, with 12 bases between. This CDR3 reads CASSQDEQGFYGYTF. In DNA, the CDR3 is TGTGCCAGCAGCCAAGATGAACAGGGATTCTATGGCTACACCTTC.

V gene TRBV7-9 combines with J gene TRBJ1-4; TRBD1 matches at 7 bases. This CDR3 spans 16 amino acids. CDR1 and CDR2 from the germline V gene are SEHNR and FQNEAQ (reference sequence). V gave up 5 bases and J gave up 0 bases; unmatched junction bases: 6. For the CDR3, the DNA is TGTGCCAGCAGCCGCGGGACAGAAACAACTAATGAAAAACTGTTTTTT. Translated, it gives CASSRGTETTNEKLFF.

The chain is built from TRBV5-5 and TRBJ1-5; TRBD1 agrees at 7 bases. The CDR3 runs to 15 residues. Germline V gene data show CDR1 as SGHKS and CDR2 as YYEKEE (reference sequence). After removal of 3 bases from V and 3 bases from J, the junction contained 6 bases not matched to a gene. DNA of the CDR3: TGTGCCAGCAGCTACCGGGACAGCCACAATCAGCCCCAGCATTTT. Its translation is CASSYRDSHNQPQHF.

The gene calls are TRBV3-1 (or the pseudogene TRBV3-2) and TRBJ2-7; no clear D gene. This CDR3 spans 13 amino acids. Deletions cut 2 bases from V and 5 bases from J, with 10 bases between. CDR1 LGHDT and CDR2 YNNKEL come from the germline V gene (reference sequence). The CDR3 DNA sequence: TGTGCCAGCAGCCAATCCTACCCTCACGAGCAGTACTTC. This gives the protein CASSQSYPHEQYF.

This chain links TRBV28 with TRBJ1-2, with 8 bases identical to TRBD1. Germline V CDR1 and CDR2: MDHEN, SYDVKM. V gave up 5 bases and J gave up 4 bases; unmatched junction bases: 12. The CDR3 has 16 residues. The CDR3 is CASSLDPGGSAYGYTF. In DNA, the CDR3 is TGTGCCAGCAGTCTCGACCCAGGGGGCTCTGCCTATGGCTACACCTTC.

J is TRBJ1-5 and V is TRBV27; D uncertain. This CDR3 contains 16 residues. The germline gives CDR1 MNHEY, CDR2 SMNVEV (reference sequence). V lost 2 bases and J 3 bases, leaving 14 bases between the germline ends. CDR3 loop: CASSLIFRSVNQPQHF. CDR3 sequence (DNA): TGTGCCAGCAGTTTAATCTTCCGATCGGTCAATCAGCCCCAGCATTTT.

The chain couples TRBV5-1 to TRBJ2-7; 12 nucleotides match TRBD2. The junction had 4 bases not matched to a gene; V was cut back by 4 bases and J by 5 bases. The CDR3 covers 14 residues. CDR1 is SGHRS, CDR2 YFSETQ, per germline. The CDR3, as DNA: TGCGCCAGCAGCGGGCTAGCGGGGGGGAACGAGCAGTACTTC. It specifies CASSGLAGGNEQYF.

The rearrangement links TRBV29-1 to TRBJ1-2, with D uncertain. V was cut by 0 bases and J by 5 bases, with 19 bases left in between. Germline CDR1 SQVTM, CDR2 ANQGSEA. The CDR3 totals 16 residues. The CDR3 loop reads CSVEDRVWKGEYGYTF. The CDR3 nucleotides are TGCAGCGTTGAAGATCGGGTGTGGAAAGGCGAGTATGGCTACACCTTC.

V usage is TRBV5-6 and J usage is TRBJ2-5; the match to TRBD2 covers 7 bases. The length of the CDR3 is 14 residues. Germline V CDR1 and CDR2: SGHDT, YYEEEE. Germline trimming cut 2 bases from V and 1 base from J; bases unmatched to any gene: 2. CDR3 region: CASSFGGSQETQYF. CDR3 sequence (DNA): TGTGCCAGCAGCTTCGGGGGGAGCCAAGAGACCCAGTACTTC. The full variable domain, in which reference TRBV5-6 and TRBJ2-5 provide the parts outside the CDR3, is DAGVTQSPTHLIKTRGQQVTLRCSPKSGHDTVSWYQQALGQGPQFIFQYYEEEERQRGNFPDRFSGHQFPNYSSELNVNALLLGDSALYLCASSFGGSQETQYFGPGTRLLVL.

V is TRBV7-8 and J is TRBJ1-5; a possible D gene is TRBD1 (5 bases). In germline, CDR1 is SGHVS, CDR2 FQNEAQ. Trimming removed 2 bases at V and 0 bases at J, with 11 bases between. The CDR3 is 16 amino acids. For the CDR3, the DNA is TGTGCCAGCAGCTTATCGACAGCTTATAGCAATCAGCCCCAGCATTTT. Translated, it gives CASSLSTAYSNQPQHF.

Here the CDR3 DNA reads TGCGCCAGCAGCCCCCCCTCGGGGGGGCTCACCGGGGAGCTGTTTTTT. This codes for CASSPPSGGLTGELFF. This rearrangement joins TRBV5-1 to TRBJ2-2, with 8 bases lining up with TRBD2. V lost 4 bases and J lost 4; bases outside the gene matches: 9. This CDR3 has 16 amino acids. CDR1 and CDR2 (germline): SGHRS, YFSETQ. Combining the CDR3 with reference TRBV5-1 and TRBJ2-2 gives the whole variable domain KAGVTQTPRYLIKTRGQQVTLSCSPISGHRSVSWYQQTPGQGLQFLFEYFSETQRNKGNFPGRFSGRQFSNSRSEMNVSTLELGDSALYLCASSPPSGGLTGELFFGEGSRLTVL.

The chain recombines TRBV6-5 with TRBJ2-3; 11 nucleotides agree with TRBD2. The V and J ends lost 5 bases and 2 bases, in that order; junction bases with no gene match: 3. Germline CDR1 MNHEY, CDR2 SVGAGI. CDR3 length: 15 amino acids. The CDR3 region has the DNA TGTGCCAGCAGTACGACTAGCGGGGACACAGATACGCAGTATTTT. It specifies CASSTTSGDTDTQYF.

This clone was detected a few times. The V gene is TRBV6-1, the J gene TRBJ1-5; no firm D call. Germline assignment: CDR1 MNHNS and CDR2 SASEGT. The CDR3 runs to 15 residues. The germline V and J ends were trimmed by 2 bases and 0 bases, with 8 bases remaining between them. The CDR3 bases are TGTGCCAGCAGTGAATTAGCGACTAGCAATCAGCCCCAGCATTTT. Its translation is CASSELATSNQPQHF.

Ten or more counts support this clone. The genes are TRBV27 and TRBJ1-1; 7 bases match TRBD1. This CDR3 is built from 13 residues. Per germline, CDR1 MNHEY and CDR2 SMNVEV (reference sequence). Trimming took 7 bases from V and 7 from J; bases not matched to a gene: 9. CDR3 DNA sequence: TGTGCCAGCAAACAGGGGCCCAGGGTTGAAGCTTTCTTT. Amino acid sequence: CASKQGPRVEAFF.

The V and J genes are TRBV5-1 and TRBJ2-1; possibly TRBD1 for D (6 bases). CDR1 and CDR2 (germline): SGHRS, YFSETQ. Trimming removed 4 bases from V and 0 bases from J, with 14 bases in between. This CDR3 has 16 amino acids. The CDR3 DNA is TGCGCCAGCAGCAGCAGGGGTCCCAGCTCCTACAATGAGCAGTTCTTC. Translated, it gives CASSSRGPSSYNEQFF.

V gene TRBV19 combines with J gene TRBJ1-4, with D uncertain. V lost 5 bases, J lost 4 bases, and 8 bases lay in between. The CDR3 consists of 13 residues. CDR1 is LNHDA and CDR2 is SQIVND in the germline V gene (reference sequence). The DNA of the CDR3 is TGTGCCAGTAGTTGGCAGGTTAATGAAAAACTGTTTTTT. Encoded protein: CASSWQVNEKLFF. Looking up the rest from reference TRBV19 and TRBJ1-4 gives the full variable domain: DGGITQSPKYLFRKEGQNVTLSCEQNLNHDAMYWYRQDPGQGLRLIYYSQIVNDFQKGDIAEGYSVSREKKESFPLTVTSAQKNPTAFYLCASSWQVNEKLFFGSGTQLSVL.

The CDR3 sequence is CAWREQGWGNQPQHF. The CDR3 bases are TGTGCCTGGAGAGAACAGGGTTGGGGCAATCAGCCCCAGCATTTT. The chain employs TRBV30 and TRBJ1-5; a weak D match, TRBD1 (6 bases). The CDR3 has 15 amino acids. Germline V CDR1 and CDR2: GTSNPN, SVGIG (reference sequence). V was pared by 3 bases and J by 2 bases, with 14 bases between.

The chain links TRBV6-1 to TRBJ2-1; D perhaps matches TRBD1 (5 bases). CDR3 length: 16 residues. The ends were cut back, 0 bases at V and 5 bases at J, with 14 bases in the middle. Germline V gene data show CDR1 as MNHNS and CDR2 as SASEGT. CDR3 nucleotide sequence: TGTGCCAGCAGTGAAGCTTTTTCCGACAGCAACAATGAGCAGTTCTTC. The encoded protein is CASSEAFSDSNNEQFF.